A single sample is the source of the 27 T cell receptor beta chains below, sequenced in a study of T cells in Graves' hyperthyroidism and ophthalmopathy. Authors of the study amplified TCR beta CDR3 regions from RNA transcripts. HTBI primers were employed in a first-round RT-PCR of the TCR CDR3. TCRdb called the multiplex PCR reads again in MiXCR, with one record for every CDR3 protein. The table has hundreds of thousands of distinct CDR3 sequences, approximately 17% seen once. The material sequenced was blood. The receptors stem from a woman aged 18-29 years with Graves' ophthalmopathy.

This rearrangement joins TRBV7-9 to TRBJ1-6, with 7 bases lining up with TRBD1. This CDR3 contains 14 residues. Germline lookup yields CDR1 SEHNR and CDR2 FQNEAQ (reference sequence). The V gene end was trimmed by 3 bases and the J gene end by 8 bases; junction bases not matched to a gene: 4. The CDR3 nucleotides read TGTGCCAGCAGCTTTCGACAGGGTGATTCACCCCTCCACTTT. It is translated as CASSFRQGDSPLHF.

This clonotype was seen repeatedly, ten times or more. The chain couples TRBV7-2 to TRBJ1-1; 10 nucleotides match TRBD1. CDR1 and CDR2 (germline): SGHTA, FQGNSA. Losses at the gene ends were 4 bases for V and 1 base for J; bases not matched to a gene: 3. This CDR3 is built from 15 residues. The CDR3 here is CASSSRQGANTEAFF. In DNA form, the CDR3 reads TGTGCCAGCAGCTCACGACAGGGGGCGAACACTGAAGCTTTCTTT.

This chain connects TRBV5-4 to TRBJ2-7; 9 nucleotides match TRBD2. This CDR3 is 14 amino acids long. With 1 base clipped from V and 7 bases from J, the junction kept 6 bases outside the gene matches. Per germline, CDR1 SGHNT and CDR2 YYREEE (reference sequence). The DNA of the CDR3 is TGTGCCAGCAGCTTGAAGCGGGAGGCCGGGGAGCAGTACTTC. It specifies CASSLKREAGEQYF.

This clonotype came up a few times. The chain couples TRBV7-9 to TRBJ2-1, with D possibly TRBD1 on 6 matching bases. Trimming took off 5 bases at V and 5 bases at J, with 22 bases between the two ends. The CDR3 is 17 amino acids. Germline V gene sequence: CDR1 SEHNR, CDR2 FQNEAQ (reference sequence). The CDR3 nucleotides read TGTGCCAGCAGCCCAAATTCGGAGGACAGCCTTAACAATGAGCAGTTCTTC. This encodes CASSPNSEDSLNNEQFF.

This clonotype appeared many times. The CDR3 nucleotides read TGCAGTGCCGGCCCTGGGGATAGCAATCAGCCCCAGCATTTT. Protein: CSAGPGDSNQPQHF. The chain couples TRBV20-1 to TRBJ1-5; D is unresolved. CDR1 is DFQATT and CDR2 is SNEGSKA in the germline V gene (reference sequence). This CDR3 comprises 14 residues. The V gene lost 6 bases and the J gene lost 0 bases, with 12 bases spanning the gap.

The sample holds many counts of this clonotype. This CDR3 is CASRPGQGGTEAFF. The CDR3, as DNA: TGTGCCAGCAGACCGGGACAGGGGGGCACTGAAGCTTTCTTT. This chain joins TRBV7-9 and TRBJ1-1; 11 nucleotides match TRBD1. The CDR3 has 14 amino acids. Germline V lookup: CDR1 SEHNR, CDR2 FQNEAQ (reference sequence). The J segment lost 4 bases and the V segment lost 6 bases, leaving 4 bases of the junction unmatched.

This clonotype was counted at least ten times. Here the CDR3 DNA reads TGTGCCAGCAGTGTGGACGGTAACACTGAAGCTTTCTTT. It encodes CASSVDGNTEAFF. The rearrangement joins TRBV2 to TRBJ1-1; D unclear. This CDR3 has 13 amino acids. The V gene's germline CDR1 is SNHLY and CDR2 FYNNEI. V gave up 4 bases and J gave up 2 bases, with 8 bases separating them. Combining the CDR3 with reference TRBV2 and TRBJ1-1 gives the whole variable domain EPEVTQTPSHQVTQMGQEVILRCVPISNHLYFYWYRQILGQKVEFLVSFYNNEISEKSEIFDDQFSVERPDGSNFTLKIRSTKLEDSAMYFCASSVDGNTEAFFGQGTRLTVV.

The chain couples TRBV5-1 to TRBJ1-1; possible D gene TRBD1, 5 bases. Trimming took 1 base from V and 1 from J, leaving 11 bases between them. The germline CDR1 and CDR2 sequences are SGHRS and YFSETQ. The CDR3 spans 15 residues. The CDR3 reads CASSLFGTANTEAFF. CDR3 in DNA: TGCGCCAGCAGCTTGTTCGGGACGGCGAACACTGAAGCTTTCTTT.

Many counts were recorded for this clonotype. This rearrangement joins TRBV28 to TRBJ1-2; no firm D call. The germline V gene encodes CDR1 MDHEN and CDR2 SYDVKM. The germline V and J ends were trimmed by 3 bases and 4 bases, with 15 bases remaining between them. The CDR3 totals 15 residues. CDR3 in DNA: TGTGCCAGCAGTTTGAAGACGGGGTGGACCTATGGCTACACCTTC. It specifies CASSLKTGWTYGYTF.

The chain carries TRBV7-3 and TRBJ1-2; no clear D gene. V was trimmed by 4 bases and J by 4 bases, leaving 13 bases between them. CDR3 size: 14 residues. Per the germline V gene, CDR1 is SGHTA and CDR2 is FQGTGA. The CDR3 spells CASSSSSEPYGYTF. CDR3 nucleotide sequence: TGTGCCAGCAGCTCATCTAGTGAGCCCTATGGCTACACCTTC.

This clonotype has more than one count but fewer than ten. The V gene is TRBV7-2, the J gene TRBJ2-7, with 7 bases identical to TRBD1. Germline V CDR1 and CDR2: SGHTA, FQGNSA. This CDR3 has 16 residues. J lost 2 bases, V lost 5 bases, and 12 bases had no gene match. CDR3 region: CASSPIIWDSPYEQYF. The CDR3 coding sequence is TGTGCCAGCAGCCCGATCATATGGGACAGCCCCTACGAGCAGTACTTC.

The chain joins TRBV11-3 to TRBJ1-6, with TRBD1 matching over 9 bases. The CDR3 totals 17 residues. The V gene end was trimmed by 5 bases and the J gene end by 10 bases; junction bases not matched to a gene: 15. Germline CDR1 reads SGHNT; CDR2 reads YENEEA. CDR3 bases: TGTGCCAGCAGCCTCTCATCCGGGACAGGGTTCAGCTCACCCCTCCACTTT. Protein sequence: CASSLSSGTGFSSPLHF.

This chain joins TRBV7-9 and TRBJ1-2; TRBD1 matches at 8 bases. CDR1 and CDR2 from the germline V gene are SEHNR and FQNEAQ (reference sequence). CDR3 length equals 13 residues. The V segment lost 5 bases and the J segment 8 bases; nucleotides outside the gene matches: 7. The CDR3 here is CASSTRQGRGYTF. CDR3 bases: TGTGCCAGCAGCACCCGACAGGGGCGAGGCTACACCTTC.

The gene calls are TRBV19 and TRBJ2-1; the D gene is possibly TRBD1 (7 bases). The germline V gene has CDR1 LNHDA and CDR2 SQIVND (reference sequence). The CDR3 is 14 residues long. With 7 bases removed from V and 2 bases from J, the gap between germline ends came to 12 bases. DNA of the CDR3: TGTGCCAGTACTCAGGGGGGTACCTACAATGAGCAGTTCTTC. Amino acid sequence: CASTQGGTYNEQFF.

In its sample, this clonotype was seen many times. This sequence joins TRBV20-1 and TRBJ1-1; D is unclear. Germline assignment: CDR1 DFQATT and CDR2 SNEGSKA (reference sequence). The V end lost 3 bases, the J end lost 0 bases, and 5 bases lay between the germline ends. The CDR3 has 12 amino acids. The CDR3: CSARGMNTEAFF. The DNA for the CDR3 is TGCAGTGCTAGGGGGATGAACACTGAAGCTTTCTTT.

This clonotype was seen many times. The chain's CDR3 is CASTQVEGYTF. The CDR3 DNA reads as TGTGCCAGCACCCAGGTGGAGGGCTACACCTTC. The rearrangement joins TRBV2 to TRBJ1-2, with D unresolved. The CDR3 consists of 11 residues. Deletions cut 7 bases from V and 8 bases from J, with 11 bases between. Germline V CDR1 and CDR2: SNHLY, FYNNEI.

This clonotype has ten or more counts. The chain carries TRBV12-3 or TRBV12-4 and TRBJ1-2; D call uncertain. The CDR3 is made up of 15 amino acids. V gave up 7 bases and J gave up 6 bases, with 21 bases separating them. In nucleotides, the CDR3 is TGTGCCAGCACTGCACTCCGACTCCTTAGACATGGCTACACCTTC. It encodes CASTALRLLRHGYTF.

This clonotype was recorded many times. The chain combines TRBV2 with TRBJ1-1; 7 bases fit TRBD1. The CDR3 has 15 amino acids. Germline V lookup: CDR1 SNHLY, CDR2 FYNNEI. J lost 3 bases, V lost 5 bases, and 9 bases had no gene match. The CDR3 DNA follows: TGTGCCAGCAGTCCTAATCAGGGGGGGGACACTGAAGCTTTCTTT. Protein sequence: CASSPNQGGDTEAFF.

The chain combines TRBV4-3 with TRBJ2-6, with TRBD1 identical over 11 bases. The germline gives CDR1 LGHNA, CDR2 YSLEER. J was trimmed by 2 bases and V by 2 bases; bases with no gene match: 8. The CDR3 is made up of 19 amino acids. The CDR3 nucleotides are TGCGCCAGCAGCCAATCCCGGACAGGGGGCCGGGCTGGGGCCAACGTCCTGACTTTC. The encoded protein is CASSQSRTGGRAGANVLTF.

This clonotype occurred once. A read error is possible here, since a much larger clone lies one base away. The chain couples TRBV12-3 or TRBV12-4 to TRBJ2-5, with a weak D call TRBD2 (6 bases). This CDR3 has 13 residues. The CDR3 DNA is TGTGCCAGCAGTTTGAGACTAGAAGAGGCCCAGTACTTC. This sequence encodes CASSLRLEEAQYF.

This clonotype was detected a few times. The chain has TRBV20-1 and TRBJ1-4; TRBD1 might be the D (5 bases). This CDR3 is built from 15 residues. Germline V gene data show CDR1 as DFQATT and CDR2 as SNEGSKA (reference sequence). Trimming cost V 0 bases and J 2 bases, with 10 bases left between them. The CDR3 sequence is CSARDWGSTNEKLFF. The CDR3 bases are TGCAGTGCTAGAGATTGGGGGAGCACTAATGAAAAACTGTTTTTT.

The rearrangement links TRBV20-1 to TRBJ1-1, with D possibly matching TRBD1 (6 bases). The CDR3 spans 15 residues. Trimming shortened V by 1 base and J by 0 bases, and 12 bases separated the two germline ends. The germline V gene has CDR1 DFQATT and CDR2 SNEGSKA (reference sequence). The CDR3 DNA reads TGCAGTGCTAGAGCCGGGACAACATTGAACACTGAAGCTTTCTTT. This gives the protein CSARAGTTLNTEAFF.

This clonotype was seen many times. The chain joins TRBV20-1 to TRBJ2-7; no reliable D call. CDR1 and CDR2 (germline): DFQATT, SNEGSKA (reference sequence). The CDR3 totals 11 residues. V lost 0 bases and J lost 5, with 5 bases in between. The CDR3 nucleotides read TGCAGTGCTAGAGATGGAAACGAGCAGTACTTC. This sequence encodes CSARDGNEQYF.

This clonotype was recorded a few times. The chain is built from TRBV7-9 and TRBJ2-7, with 9 bases lining up with TRBD2. J was trimmed by 2 bases and V by 5 bases; bases with no gene match: 10. The CDR3 covers 16 residues. CDR1 is SEHNR and CDR2 is FQNEAQ in the germline V gene (reference sequence). Here the CDR3 DNA reads TGTGCCAGCAGCGCACCTCCTAGCGGGACTACCTACGAGCAGTACTTC. This sequence encodes CASSAPPSGTTYEQYF. The variable domain in full, with the rest retrieved from reference TRBV7-9 and TRBJ2-7, is DTGVSQNPRHKITKRGQNVTFRCDPISEHNRLYWYRQTLGQGPEFLTYFQNEAQLEKSRLLSDRFSAERPKGSFSTLEIQRTEQGDSAMYLCASSAPPSGTTYEQYFGPGTRLTVT.

This clonotype has at least ten counts. This chain joins TRBV12-3 or TRBV12-4 and TRBJ2-7, with D possibly TRBD1 on 5 matching bases. Trimming shortened V by 2 bases and J by 5 bases, and 16 bases separated the two germline ends. The CDR3 covers 15 residues. The CDR3 protein is CASSLSLGRENEQYF. CDR3 nucleotides: TGTGCCAGCAGTTTAAGCTTGGGCAGGGAAAACGAGCAGTACTTC.

CDR3 bases: TGTGCCACCAGCAGTAAAGGTGCCGATAACTATGGCTACACCTTC. This codes for CATSSKGADNYGYTF. The chain joins TRBV15 to TRBJ1-2; D remains unclear. The CDR3 extends over 15 amino acids. Germline values: CDR1 LNHNV, CDR2 YYDKDF (reference sequence). V was shortened by 3 bases and J by 1 base, with 12 bases between the two germline ends.

This clonotype occurred many times. This chain connects TRBV6-2 or TRBV6-3 to TRBJ2-7, with 7 positions matching TRBD1. The CDR3 extends over 13 amino acids. Germline CDR1 reads MNHEY; CDR2 reads SVGEGT. V lost 2 bases, J lost 5 bases, and 3 bases stayed unmatched. CDR3 sequence: CASSYPGTDEQYF. The CDR3 coding sequence is TGTGCCAGCAGTTACCCGGGGACAGACGAGCAGTACTTC.